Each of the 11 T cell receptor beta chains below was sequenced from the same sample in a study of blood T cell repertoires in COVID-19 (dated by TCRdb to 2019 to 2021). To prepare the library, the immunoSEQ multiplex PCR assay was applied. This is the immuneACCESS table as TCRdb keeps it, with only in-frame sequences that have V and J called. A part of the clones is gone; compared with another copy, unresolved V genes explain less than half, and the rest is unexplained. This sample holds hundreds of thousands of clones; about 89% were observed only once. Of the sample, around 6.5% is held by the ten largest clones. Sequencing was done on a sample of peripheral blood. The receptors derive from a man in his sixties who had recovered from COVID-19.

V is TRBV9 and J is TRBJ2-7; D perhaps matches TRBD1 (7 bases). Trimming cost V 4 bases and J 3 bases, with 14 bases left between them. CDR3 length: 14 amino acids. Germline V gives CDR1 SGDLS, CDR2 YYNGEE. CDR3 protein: CASSPQGGVYEQYF. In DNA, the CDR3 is TGTGCCAGCAGCCCTCAGGGGGGTGTCTACGAGCAGTACTTC. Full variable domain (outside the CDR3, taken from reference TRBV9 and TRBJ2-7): DSGVTQTPKHLITATGQRVTLRCSPRSGDLSVYWYQQSLDQGLQFLIQYYNGEERAKGNILERFSAQQFPDLHSELNLSSLELGDSALYFCASSPQGGVYEQYFGPGTRLTVT.

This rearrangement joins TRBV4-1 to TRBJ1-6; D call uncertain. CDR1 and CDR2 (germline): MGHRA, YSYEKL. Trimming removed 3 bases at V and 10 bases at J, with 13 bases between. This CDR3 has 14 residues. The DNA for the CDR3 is TGCGCCAGCAGCCACGAGGGAAGTCGGTCACCCCTCCACTTT. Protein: CASSHEGSRSPLHF.

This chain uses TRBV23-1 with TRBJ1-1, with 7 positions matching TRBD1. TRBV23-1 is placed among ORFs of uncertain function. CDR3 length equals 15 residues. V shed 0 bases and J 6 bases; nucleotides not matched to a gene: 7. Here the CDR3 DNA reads TGCGCCAGCAGTCAATCGAAGGGGGCGAGGCCTGAAGCTTTCTTT. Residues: CASSQSKGARPEAFF.

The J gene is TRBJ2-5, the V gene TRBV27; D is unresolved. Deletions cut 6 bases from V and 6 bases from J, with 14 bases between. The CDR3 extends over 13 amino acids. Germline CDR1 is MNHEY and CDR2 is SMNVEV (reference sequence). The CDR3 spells CASRLDMGKTQYF. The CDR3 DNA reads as TGTGCCAGCAGACTTGATATGGGCAAGACCCAGTACTTC.

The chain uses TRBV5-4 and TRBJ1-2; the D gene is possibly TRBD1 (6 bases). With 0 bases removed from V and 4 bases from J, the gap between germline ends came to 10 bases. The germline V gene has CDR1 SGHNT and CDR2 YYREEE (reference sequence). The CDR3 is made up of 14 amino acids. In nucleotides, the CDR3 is TGTGCCAGCAGCTTGGACAGGGATAGCTATGGCTACACCTTC. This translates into CASSLDRDSYGYTF.

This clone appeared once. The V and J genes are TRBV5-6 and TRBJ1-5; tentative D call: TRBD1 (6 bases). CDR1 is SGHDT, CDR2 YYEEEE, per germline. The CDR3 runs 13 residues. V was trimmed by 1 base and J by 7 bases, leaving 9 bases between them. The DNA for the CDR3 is TGTGCCAGCAGCTTGCCAGGGGACCAGCCCCAGCATTTT. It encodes CASSLPGDQPQHF.

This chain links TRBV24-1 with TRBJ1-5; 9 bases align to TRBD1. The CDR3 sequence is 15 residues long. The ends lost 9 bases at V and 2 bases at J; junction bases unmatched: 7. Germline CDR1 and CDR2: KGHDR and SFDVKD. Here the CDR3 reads CATESRDRGNQPQHF. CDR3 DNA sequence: TGTGCCACCGAGTCCCGGGACAGGGGCAATCAGCCCCAGCATTTT.

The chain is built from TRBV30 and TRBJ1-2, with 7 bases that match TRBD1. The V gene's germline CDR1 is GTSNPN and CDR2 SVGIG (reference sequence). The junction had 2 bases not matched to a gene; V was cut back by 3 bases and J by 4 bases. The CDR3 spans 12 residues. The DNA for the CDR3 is TGTGCCTGGAGCCGGGACAGCTATGGCTACACCTTC. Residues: CAWSRDSYGYTF.

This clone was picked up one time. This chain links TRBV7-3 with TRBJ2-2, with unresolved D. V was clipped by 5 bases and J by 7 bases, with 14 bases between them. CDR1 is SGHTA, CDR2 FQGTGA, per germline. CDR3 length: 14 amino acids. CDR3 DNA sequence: TGTGCCAGCAGCGTCTTTGGGCATAGCGGGGAGCTGTTTTTT. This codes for CASSVFGHSGELFF.

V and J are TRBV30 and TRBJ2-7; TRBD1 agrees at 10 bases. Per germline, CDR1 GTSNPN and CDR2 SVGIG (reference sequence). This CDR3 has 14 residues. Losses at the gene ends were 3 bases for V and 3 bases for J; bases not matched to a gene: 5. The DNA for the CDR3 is TGTGCCTGGAGCTGGACAGGGGGGGGCTACGAGCAGTACTTC. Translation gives CAWSWTGGGYEQYF.

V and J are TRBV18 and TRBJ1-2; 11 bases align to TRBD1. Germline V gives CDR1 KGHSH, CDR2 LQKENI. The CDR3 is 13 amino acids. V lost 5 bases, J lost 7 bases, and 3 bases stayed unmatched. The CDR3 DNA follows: TGTGCCAGCTCAGGACAGGGGGCGGCTGGCTACACCTTC. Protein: CASSGQGAAGYTF.